Listed below are T cell receptor beta chains from one sample, sequenced in a study of Ad26.COV2.S vaccination and SARS-CoV-2 variants. Data came from immunoSEQ multiplex PCR; TCRdb stores just in-frame clones and leaves some out. The table shows a few hundred thousand clones, with approximately 92% occurring only once. The specimen was peripheral blood, collected in a trial of Ad26.COV2.S vaccine versus placebo. These receptors were obtained from a person aged 18 to 65 who received the Ad26.COV2.S COVID-19 vaccine or a placebo. Each CDR3 is given with its conserved first and last residue. Each record gives: D gene, J gene, clone size, V gene, CDR3 protein, CDR3 DNA. A D gene is named only where the DNA matches it firmly. Where a row states a size, it is once, few, many or the class of an expanded clone; other rows omit it.

d_call: NA
j_call: TRBJ2-3
clone_size: NA
v_call: TRBV7-2
cdr3_aa: CASSFRGMGDTQYF
cdr3_nt: TGTGCCAGCAGCTTTAGGGGGATGGGCGATACGCAGTATTTT

d_call: NA
j_call: TRBJ2-1
clone_size: NA
v_call: TRBV4-3
cdr3_aa: CASSHSLTNEQFF
cdr3_nt: TGCGCCAGCAGCCACAGCCTGACTAATGAGCAGTTCTTC

d_call: TRBD2
j_call: TRBJ2-3
clone_size: NA
v_call: TRBV29-1
cdr3_aa: CSVSGLAGGSTDTQYF
cdr3_nt: TGCAGCGTTTCGGGACTAGCGGGAGGGTCCACAGATACGCAGTATTTT

d_call: NA
j_call: TRBJ2-7
clone_size: NA
v_call: TRBV6-2/TRBV6-3
cdr3_aa: CASSYGQKKYF
cdr3_nt: TGTGCCAGCAGTTACGGCCAAAAAAAGTACTTC

d_call: NA
j_call: TRBJ2-1
clone_size: NA
v_call: TRBV29-1
cdr3_aa: CSAQRAEYNEQFF
cdr3_nt: TGCAGCGCCCAGCGGGCGGAGTACAATGAGCAGTTCTTC

d_call: NA
j_call: TRBJ1-1
clone_size: NA
v_call: TRBV12-3/TRBV12-4
cdr3_aa: CASSFSMNTEAFF
cdr3_nt: TGTGCCAGCAGTTTTAGCATGAACACTGAAGCTTTCTTT

d_call: TRBD1
j_call: TRBJ2-6
clone_size: NA
v_call: TRBV23-1
cdr3_aa: CASSQPGQGDSGANVLTF
cdr3_nt: TGCGCCAGCAGTCAACCCGGACAGGGGGATTCTGGGGCCAACGTCCTGACTTTC

d_call: TRBD2
j_call: TRBJ2-3
clone_size: once
v_call: TRBV7-2
cdr3_aa: CASSPAGRTSSTDTQYF
cdr3_nt: TGTGCCAGCAGCCCAGCGGGGCGGACTTCTAGCACAGATACGCAGTATTTT

d_call: TRBD2
j_call: TRBJ2-1
clone_size: NA
v_call: TRBV3-1/TRBV3-2
cdr3_aa: CASSQMGLAGGNEQFF
cdr3_nt: TGTGCCAGCAGCCAAATGGGACTAGCGGGAGGGAATGAGCAGTTCTTC

d_call: NA
j_call: TRBJ1-2
clone_size: NA
v_call: TRBV29-1
cdr3_aa: CSALLAGWYGYTF
cdr3_nt: TGCAGCGCCCTGTTGGCGGGGTGGTATGGCTACACCTTC

d_call: TRBD1
j_call: TRBJ2-1
clone_size: NA
v_call: TRBV7-2
cdr3_aa: CASSLTGNEQFF
cdr3_nt: TGTGCCAGCAGCCTGACAGGGAATGAGCAGTTCTTC

d_call: NA
j_call: TRBJ2-3
clone_size: NA
v_call: TRBV2
cdr3_aa: CASNLRQGTDTQYF
cdr3_nt: TGTGCCAGCAATCTGCGGCAGGGCACAGATACGCAGTATTTT

d_call: NA
j_call: TRBJ2-2
clone_size: NA
v_call: TRBV6-5
cdr3_aa: CASSYLGAQYTGELFF
cdr3_nt: TGTGCCAGCAGTTACCTAGGGGCACAGTACACCGGGGAGCTGTTTTTT

d_call: NA
j_call: TRBJ1-2
clone_size: few
v_call: TRBV7-2
cdr3_aa: CASSNNEGTPSTF
cdr3_nt: TGTGCCAGCAGCAACAACGAAGGGACACCATCTACCTTC

d_call: TRBD1
j_call: TRBJ2-1
clone_size: NA
v_call: TRBV19
cdr3_aa: CASSYRDRYNEQFF
cdr3_nt: TGTGCCAGTAGTTACCGGGACAGATACAATGAGCAGTTCTTC

d_call: NA
j_call: TRBJ2-1
clone_size: NA
v_call: TRBV6-2/TRBV6-3
cdr3_aa: CASSPLLGPYSSYNEQFF
cdr3_nt: TGTGCCAGCAGCCCCCTCCTGGGACCCTACAGCTCCTACAATGAGCAGTTCTTC